This T cell receptor (beta chain) was sequenced during a study of metastatic and nonmetastatic thyroid tumors. On the study more broadly: Across blood and tumor or nodule tissue, repertoires from malignant and benign thyroid patients were compared with one another. Whole-study findings and limits: When malignant thyroid tumors were compared with benign nodules, TCR beta diversity was reportedly significantly higher in the malignant tumors. This held in both blood and tumor samples.

TCRdb redid the clone calls on the PCR reads using MiXCR. The sample consists of 21,000 or so clones, about a fifth of them appearing once. This clone is termed medium-sized. Its antigen is unidentified. There are 13 residues in the CDR3. The V and J ends lost 0 bases and 12 bases respectively, with 14 bases between them. The V gene's germline CDR1 is WNHNN and CDR2 SYGVQD (reference sequence). Each patient came to thyroid surgery without any prior treatment (of any kind). The sequencing input was blood. The source is a female donor with papillary thyroid cancer or a benign thyroid nodule (not recorded which). Some clones in this sample may be carry-over from other donors' samples. The chain has TRBV10-1 and TRBJ1-1; D perhaps matches TRBD1 (5 bases). DNA of the CDR3: TGCGCCAGCAGTGAGTCGATGGCAGGGAGGTCTTTCTTT. Its translation: CASSESMAGRSFF.